Following are 20 T cell receptor beta chains from one sample sequenced in a study of cytomegalovirus exposure and HLA in healthy donors. PCR used 60 Vbeta primers and 13 Jbeta primers. Sequenced by immunoSEQ multiplex PCR; TCRdb stores in-frame clones only, minus some. Here the sample spans around 170,000 clones, about 77% being singletons. The sample comprised PBMCs. The origin of the receptors is a man aged 60 to 75 in good health and CMV-seronegative.

This chain connects TRBV19 to TRBJ1-6, with 7 bases that match TRBD1. The CDR3 spans 14 residues. The V gene end was trimmed by 6 bases and the J gene end by 8 bases; junction bases not matched to a gene: 7. Germline V gene data show CDR1 as LNHDA and CDR2 as SQIVND (reference sequence). CDR3 loop: CASRDRVEDSPLHF. CDR3 in DNA: TGTGCCAGTAGAGACAGGGTTGAGGATTCACCCCTCCACTTT.

The chain joins TRBV19 to TRBJ1-6; perhaps TRBD1 as D (5 bases). V dropped 5 bases and J dropped 8 bases, with 16 bases sitting between them. The V gene's germline CDR1 is LNHDA and CDR2 SQIVND (reference sequence). This CDR3 is 15 amino acids long. DNA for the CDR3: TGTGCCAGTAGTGCTACAGTTCTAGGGGATTCACCCCTCCACTTT. It specifies CASSATVLGDSPLHF.

As concerns this clone: Other nucleotide sequences in the sample specify the same CDR3. V usage is TRBV2 and J usage is TRBJ2-1; the match to TRBD1 covers 10 bases. The length of the CDR3 is 14 residues. V dropped 6 bases and J dropped 3; count of bases not matched to a gene: 2. CDR1 is SNHLY and CDR2 is FYNNEI in the germline V gene. CDR3 DNA: TGTGCCAGCAGCCGGGACAGGGGCTACAATGAGCAGTTCTTC. It codes for CASSRDRGYNEQFF.

CDR3 DNA: TGTGCCAGCAGTCCCCAAGGGGCTCTCGGGAACACCGGGGAGCTGTTTTTT. It is translated as CASSPQGALGNTGELFF. The chain couples TRBV27 to TRBJ2-2; a possible D gene is TRBD1 (5 bases). CDR3 length equals 17 residues. V lost 5 bases to trimming and J lost 1 base, with 17 bases between them. CDR1 is MNHEY, CDR2 SMNVEV, per germline (reference sequence).

The gene calls are TRBV10-3 and TRBJ2-3; 10 bases fit TRBD2. CDR1 and CDR2 (germline): ENHRY, SYGVKD. V lost 0 bases, J lost 5 bases, and 5 bases stayed unmatched. This CDR3 comprises 16 residues. In DNA, the CDR3 is TGTGCCATCAGTGAGTCGAGTAGCGGGGGGCTAGATACGCAGTATTTT. Translation gives CAISESSSGGLDTQYF.

The V and J genes are TRBV30 and TRBJ1-5; possibly TRBD1 for D (6 bases). The V end was cut by 1 base, the J end by 0 bases, with 13 bases between. Germline values: CDR1 GTSNPN, CDR2 SVGIG (reference sequence). CDR3 length: 16 residues. CDR3 sequence reads: CAWSAARTVSNQPQHF. In DNA form, the CDR3 reads TGTGCCTGGAGTGCCGCAAGGACAGTTAGCAATCAGCCCCAGCATTTT.

The rearrangement links TRBV4-2 to TRBJ2-1; 9 nucleotides agree with TRBD2. Trimming at V came to 6 bases and at J to 0 bases, leaving 12 bases not matched to a gene. Germline V lookup: CDR1 LGHNA, CDR2 YNFKEQ. The CDR3 consists of 18 residues. The CDR3, as DNA: TGTGCCAGCAGTTTAGTAGCGGGAGAGGTTGGCTCCTACAATGAGCAGTTCTTC. Translated: CASSLVAGEVGSYNEQFF.

The chain is built from TRBV5-1 and TRBJ2-5; the match to TRBD1 covers 7 bases. The V segment lost 4 bases and the J segment 1 base; nucleotides outside the gene matches: 7. The CDR3 loop spans 15 amino acids. Looked up from germline, CDR1 is SGHRS and CDR2 is YFSETQ. The CDR3 DNA is TGCGCCAGCAGCATACCGGGACAGTCCCAAGAGACCCAGTACTTC. Amino acid sequence: CASSIPGQSQETQYF.

V is TRBV10-3 and J is TRBJ2-5; D is perhaps TRBD2 (6 bases). The tail of the sequence fits TRBJ2-7 better, so the J call may be wrong. Germline V gives CDR1 ENHRY, CDR2 SYGVKD. This CDR3 comprises 14 residues. DNA for the CDR3: TGTGCCATCAGCCAGGGAGTGGGGGGAGGCGAGCAGTACTTC. This sequence encodes CAISQGVGGGEQYF.

The V call is TRBV9, the J call TRBJ2-5; TRBD2 matches at 8 bases. The V and J ends lost 0 bases and 4 bases, in that order; junction bases with no gene match: 5. Looked up from germline, CDR1 is SGDLS and CDR2 is YYNGEE. The CDR3 runs 15 residues. CDR3 DNA: TGTGCCAGCAGCGTAGGACCGGGGGGGGTAGAGACCCAGTACTTC. It specifies CASSVGPGGVETQYF.

This chain joins TRBV2 and TRBJ2-5; TRBD1 agrees at 11 bases. Trimming at V came to 5 bases and at J to 2 bases, leaving 7 bases not matched to a gene. The germline gives CDR1 SNHLY, CDR2 FYNNEI. The CDR3 extends over 16 amino acids. Here the CDR3 DNA reads TGTGCCAGCAGTCTCGTGAGGGACAGGGGGCAAGAGACCCAGTACTTC. It is translated as CASSLVRDRGQETQYF.

The chain carries TRBV5-6 and TRBJ2-7; TRBD1 aligns across 9 bases. Per germline, CDR1 SGHDT and CDR2 YYEEEE. The V gene end was trimmed by 0 bases and the J gene end by 10 bases; junction bases not matched to a gene: 8. There are 14 residues in the CDR3. CDR3 sequence reads: CASSLGTGARVQYF. As DNA, the CDR3 is TGTGCCAGCAGCTTGGGGACAGGGGCGCGGGTTCAGTACTTC.

This chain connects TRBV27 to TRBJ1-6; 8 bases map to TRBD1. Germline CDR1 and CDR2: MNHEY and SMNVEV (reference sequence). The CDR3 loop spans 18 amino acids. The J segment lost 8 bases and the V segment lost 4 bases, leaving 16 bases of the junction unmatched. CDR3 loop: CASSSGQGSIGSYSPLHF. The CDR3 region has the DNA TGTGCCAGCAGTTCCGGACAGGGCAGTATTGGTAGCTATTCACCCCTCCACTTT.

This chain links TRBV30 with TRBJ1-2, with TRBD1 matching 9 bases. Trimming took 1 base from V and 3 from J; bases not matched to a gene: 9. The CDR3 runs to 16 residues. The germline V gene encodes CDR1 GTSNPN and CDR2 SVGIG (reference sequence). The CDR3 sequence is CAWSGGWRDRDYGYTF. Written as DNA, the CDR3 is TGTGCCTGGAGTGGTGGTTGGAGGGACAGGGACTATGGCTACACCTTC.

V gene TRBV11-1 combines with J gene TRBJ2-5; 8 bases agree with TRBD2. The germline V gene encodes CDR1 SGHAT and CDR2 FQDESV (reference sequence). The trim removed 1 base at V and 3 bases at J, leaving 10 bases unmatched. CDR3 size: 17 residues. The CDR3 region is CASSLDWAGGIKETQYF. The CDR3 DNA is TGTGCCAGCAGCTTAGATTGGGCGGGAGGAATTAAAGAGACCCAGTACTTC.

This chain uses TRBV18 with TRBJ2-7; D unclear. The CDR3 extends over 15 amino acids. Trimming stripped 0 bases from V and 3 bases from J, with 12 bases between. Germline loops: CDR1 KGHSH, CDR2 LQKENI. CDR3 in DNA: TGTGCCAGCTCACCACCCAGTGGGCCTGGCTACGAGCAGTACTTC. This encodes CASSPPSGPGYEQYF.

The V and J genes are TRBV30 and TRBJ2-7, with 7 bases identical to TRBD2. The CDR3 spans 13 residues. Per germline, CDR1 GTSNPN and CDR2 SVGIG (reference sequence). The junction had 3 bases not matched to a gene; V was cut back by 1 base and J by 3 bases. CDR3 residues: CAWSGSGFYEQYF. For the CDR3, the DNA is TGTGCCTGGAGTGGTAGCGGGTTCTACGAGCAGTACTTC. The full variable domain, its missing parts supplied by reference TRBV30 and TRBJ2-7, is SQTIHQWPATLVQPVGSPLSLECTVEGTSNPNLYWYRQAAGRGLQLLFYSVGIGQISSEVPQNLSASRPQDRQFILSSKKLLLSDSGFYLCAWSGSGFYEQYFGPGTRLTVT.

The chain carries TRBV27 and TRBJ2-3, with 7 bases matching TRBD2. Germline V gene sequence: CDR1 MNHEY, CDR2 SMNVEV (reference sequence). This CDR3 comprises 16 residues. J lost 3 bases, V lost 4 bases, and 10 bases had no gene match. The CDR3 protein is CASSYTRTRSTDTQYF. For the CDR3, the DNA is TGTGCCAGCAGTTACACCCGGACTAGATCTACAGATACGCAGTATTTT.

Concerning this clone itself: The junction shows a germline mismatch at one end, possibly a read error. The chain joins TRBV19 to TRBJ1-5; 7 bases align to TRBD1. Per germline, CDR1 LNHDA and CDR2 SQIVND (reference sequence). This CDR3 has 14 amino acids. CDR3 residues: CASSTGTEDQPQNF. The CDR3 DNA reads TGTGCCAGTAGTACTGGGACAGAAGATCAGCCCCAGAATTTT.

This chain uses TRBV27 with TRBJ1-6; TRBD1 aligns across 7 bases. The V segment lost 6 bases and the J segment 6 bases; nucleotides outside the gene matches: 8. Germline V gene sequence: CDR1 MNHEY, CDR2 SMNVEV (reference sequence). The CDR3 consists of 15 residues. The CDR3 DNA sequence: TGTGCCAGCAGCTGGGACAGTTCGGGTAATTCACCCCTCCACTTT. Translated: CASSWDSSGNSPLHF.